The 31 T cell receptor beta chains presented below share a single source sample, sequenced in a study of human T cells and chemical hapten exposure. TCRdb reprocessed the RACE reads via MiXCR and lists one record per CDR3 protein. The sample holds about 65,000 distinct CDR3 sequences, approximately 6.2% seen once. This sample's time point: healthy volunteer bleed at 6 weeks. Total RNA came from unfractionated whole blood. The sequenced sample consisted of whole blood. These receptors were taken from a female donor in good health. Some clones in this sample may be carry-over from other donors' samples.

At least ten counts were recorded for this clonotype. This rearrangement joins TRBV6-2 or TRBV6-3 to TRBJ2-7, with TRBD2 matching over 10 bases. The germline gives CDR1 MNHEY, CDR2 SVGEGT. Losses at the gene ends were 5 bases for V and 2 bases for J; bases not matched to a gene: 6. There are 15 residues in the CDR3. The CDR3 nucleotides read TGTGCCAGCAGTCTGGAAGGACTAGCGGCCTACGAGCAGTACTTC. Translation: CASSLEGLAAYEQYF.

This clonotype was observed at least ten times. V usage is TRBV6-2 or TRBV6-3 and J usage is TRBJ1-5, with D uncertain. V dropped 2 bases and J dropped 5 bases, with 10 bases sitting between them. Germline V CDR1 and CDR2: MNHEY, SVGEGT. The CDR3 is 14 amino acids. This chain's CDR3 is CASSYVADHQPQHF. CDR3 nucleotide sequence: TGTGCCAGCAGTTACGTGGCAGATCATCAGCCCCAGCATTTT.

This clonotype came up many times. This sequence joins TRBV12-3 or TRBV12-4 and TRBJ2-5, with 7 bases identical to TRBD2. The CDR3 sequence is 14 residues long. V trimming: 0 bases; J trimming: 4 bases; junction bases outside the gene matches: 2. This CDR3 reads CASSLAGGPETQYF. In DNA, the CDR3 is TGTGCCAGCAGTTTAGCGGGAGGGCCAGAGACCCAGTACTTC.

This clonotype occurred many times. The genes are TRBV20-1 and TRBJ2-1; no firm D call. This CDR3 contains 13 residues. Germline CDR1 reads DFQATT; CDR2 reads SNEGSKA (reference sequence). The V end was cut by 0 bases, the J end by 4 bases, with 7 bases between. CDR3 residues: CSARDPEYNEQFF. Written as DNA, the CDR3 is TGCAGTGCTAGAGATCCGGAGTACAATGAGCAGTTCTTC.

This clonotype was counted many times. The CDR3 sequence: CASSIQGPEQYF. CDR3 bases: TGTGCCAGCAGCATCCAGGGGCCCGAGCAGTACTTC. The chain uses TRBV7-9 and TRBJ2-7; possibly TRBD1 for D (6 bases). CDR3 length: 12 amino acids. Germline CDR1 and CDR2: SEHNR and FQNEAQ (reference sequence). The V end lost 5 bases, the J end lost 6 bases, and 11 bases lay between the germline ends. Variable domain in full (rest from reference TRBV7-9 and TRBJ2-7): DTGVSQNPRHKITKRGQNVTFRCDPISEHNRLYWYRQTLGQGPEFLTYFQNEAQLEKSRLLSDRFSAERPKGSFSTLEIQRTEQGDSAMYLCASSIQGPEQYFGPGTRLTVT.

This clonotype came up many times. The chain links TRBV20-1 to TRBJ2-4, with D perhaps matching TRBD2 (5 bases). The germline CDR1 and CDR2 sequences are DFQATT and SNEGSKA (reference sequence). Trimming stripped 3 bases from V and 13 bases from J, with 16 bases between. This CDR3 has 12 residues. CDR3 loop: CSASSGREIQYF. CDR3 DNA sequence: TGCAGTGCTAGTTCGGGAAGGGAAATCCAGTACTTC.

This clonotype has more than one count but fewer than ten. The chain joins TRBV29-1 to TRBJ1-3; weak D call: TRBD1 (6 bases). Trimming shortened V by 7 bases and J by 0 bases, and 13 bases separated the two germline ends. This CDR3 is 14 amino acids long. Germline values: CDR1 SQVTM, CDR2 ANQGSEA. The CDR3 region is CSARDTGSGNTIYF. The CDR3 nucleotides read TGCAGCGCCCGGGACACCGGCTCTGGAAACACCATATATTTT.

This clonotype was observed at least ten times. The rearrangement uses TRBV20-1 and TRBJ1-6; a possible D gene is TRBD1 (6 bases). The CDR3 has 13 amino acids. In germline, CDR1 is DFQATT, CDR2 SNEGSKA (reference sequence). The V gene lost 3 bases and the J gene lost 10 bases, with 13 bases spanning the gap. This CDR3 reads CSARLNRVSPLHF. The CDR3 coding sequence is TGCAGTGCTAGGCTTAACAGGGTGTCACCCCTCCACTTT.

This clonotype has a count of ten or more. DNA of the CDR3: TGCAGTGCTGGGCCGACAGCTACTAACTATGGCTACACCTTC. Translated, it gives CSAGPTATNYGYTF. The chain combines TRBV20-1 with TRBJ1-2, with a possible D match to TRBD1 (5 bases). The germline V and J ends were trimmed by 5 bases and 0 bases, with 13 bases remaining between them. CDR1 is DFQATT and CDR2 is SNEGSKA in the germline V gene (reference sequence). The CDR3 is made up of 14 amino acids.

This clonotype was recorded many times. This sequence joins TRBV18 and TRBJ1-1; unclear D gene. V shed 5 bases and J shed 5 bases, with 15 bases lying between them. The CDR3 covers 14 residues. CDR1 and CDR2 from the germline V gene are KGHSH and LQKENI. The CDR3 spells CASSKAPEGTEAFF. The CDR3 DNA is TGTGCCAGCTCAAAGGCCCCCGAGGGAACTGAAGCTTTCTTT.

In its sample, this clonotype was seen many times. The rearrangement links TRBV29-1 to TRBJ2-3, with 7 bases identical to TRBD1. The ends lost 8 bases at V and 2 bases at J; junction bases unmatched: 4. The germline V gene encodes CDR1 SQVTM and CDR2 ANQGSEA. The CDR3 contains 12 residues. In DNA, the CDR3 is TGCAGCATTGGGACAGCCACAGATACGCAGTATTTT. Its protein is CSIGTATDTQYF.

Only a few counts were recorded for this clonotype. The chain joins TRBV28 to TRBJ1-4; 7 bases fit TRBD1. Germline loops: CDR1 MDHEN, CDR2 SYDVKM. V gave up 8 bases and J gave up 5 bases; unmatched junction bases: 11. This CDR3 contains 15 residues. The CDR3 spells CASCNPGTANEKLFF. The CDR3 DNA follows: TGTGCCAGCTGCAACCCCGGGACAGCAAATGAAAAACTGTTTTTT. Variable domain in full (rest from reference TRBV28 and TRBJ1-4): DVKVTQSSRYLVKRTGEKVFLECVQDMDHENMFWYRQDPGLGLRLIYFSYDVKMKEKGDIPEGYSVSREKKERFSLILESASTNQTSMYLCASCNPGTANEKLFFGSGTQLSVL.

The rearrangement links TRBV12-3 or TRBV12-4 to TRBJ2-2; a weak D match, TRBD2 (6 bases). V was clipped by 6 bases and J by 7 bases, with 12 bases between them. The CDR3 length is 13 residues. The CDR3 is CASSSREDGELFF. DNA for the CDR3: TGTGCCAGCAGCTCCAGGGAGGACGGGGAGCTGTTTTTT.

The chain links TRBV2 to TRBJ1-5; no clear D. V was trimmed by 3 bases and J by 7 bases, leaving 7 bases between them. The germline gives CDR1 SNHLY, CDR2 FYNNEI. The CDR3 is made up of 12 amino acids. CDR3 region: CASSDWGQPQHF. As DNA, the CDR3 is TGTGCCAGCAGTGATTGGGGACAGCCCCAGCATTTT.

This chain connects TRBV20-1 to TRBJ1-4, with D perhaps matching TRBD1 (6 bases). Germline CDR1 DFQATT, CDR2 SNEGSKA (reference sequence). The CDR3 spans 13 residues. The V end lost 4 bases, the J end lost 7 bases, and 13 bases lay between the germline ends. Here the CDR3 reads CSANQGPSEKLFF. The CDR3, as DNA: TGCAGTGCTAATCAGGGGCCAAGTGAAAAACTGTTTTTT.

This clonotype was detected ten times or more. The chain recombines TRBV7-2 with TRBJ2-5, with TRBD1 as a possible D gene (5 bases). The CDR3 spans 14 residues. The germline gives CDR1 SGHTA, CDR2 FQGNSA. The V and J ends lost 5 bases and 6 bases respectively, with 16 bases between them. CDR3: CASSPSATVQTQYF. The DNA for the CDR3 is TGTGCCAGCAGCCCGAGTGCGACAGTCCAGACCCAGTACTTC.

This clonotype turned up a few times. The chain employs TRBV28 and TRBJ2-3; D gene ambiguous. V lost 1 base to trimming and J lost 3 bases, with 14 bases between them. Per the germline V gene, CDR1 is MDHEN and CDR2 is SYDVKM. The CDR3 contains 16 residues. The CDR3 is CASSLFRLKTTDTQYF. For the CDR3, the DNA is TGTGCCAGCAGTTTATTCCGACTTAAGACGACAGATACGCAGTATTTT.

There are many counts of this clonotype. V is TRBV19 and J is TRBJ2-7, with TRBD1 matching 11 bases. Trimming cost V 2 bases and J 6 bases; bases outside gene matches: 3. The CDR3 loop spans 14 amino acids. The V gene's germline CDR1 is LNHDA and CDR2 SQIVND (reference sequence). The CDR3, as DNA: TGTGCCAGTAGTATACGGACAGGGGGCGCCGAGCAGTACTTC. It translates to CASSIRTGGAEQYF.

Many counts were recorded for this clonotype. V usage is TRBV29-1 and J usage is TRBJ2-4, with no clear D. The CDR3 loop spans 14 amino acids. The germline CDR1 and CDR2 sequences are SQVTM and ANQGSEA. With 3 bases removed from V and 0 bases from J, the gap between germline ends came to 9 bases. This chain's CDR3 is CSVEVPIAKNIQYF. Written as DNA, the CDR3 is TGCAGCGTTGAGGTCCCAATAGCCAAAAACATTCAGTACTTC.

This clonotype turned up a few times. V and J are TRBV7-9 and TRBJ1-4; TRBD1 aligns across 8 bases. The trim removed 5 bases at V and 6 bases at J, leaving 5 bases unmatched. Germline values: CDR1 SEHNR, CDR2 FQNEAQ (reference sequence). The CDR3 extends over 14 amino acids. CDR3 amino acids: CASSITGGHEKLFF. The DNA for the CDR3 is TGTGCCAGCAGCATAACAGGGGGGCATGAAAAACTGTTTTTT.

The chain employs TRBV12-3 or TRBV12-4 and TRBJ1-3, with D tentatively TRBD1 (5 bases). V was cut by 6 bases and J by 4 bases, with 22 bases left in between. The CDR3 runs to 17 residues. CDR3 nucleotides: TGTGCCAGCAGCCCACCCCCCGGGCGACAGTCCGGAAACACCATATATTTT. It translates to CASSPPPGRQSGNTIYF.

This clonotype was seen repeatedly, ten times or more. The rearrangement uses TRBV9 and TRBJ2-1, with 11 positions matching TRBD2. The CDR3 has 18 amino acids. The J segment lost 5 bases and the V segment lost 4 bases, leaving 14 bases of the junction unmatched. The germline V gene has CDR1 SGDLS and CDR2 YYNGEE. The CDR3 nucleotides are TGTGCCAGCAGCCTTAAGGGAGTAGCGGGAGGGCCGGACAATGAGCAGTTCTTC. Encoded protein: CASSLKGVAGGPDNEQFF.

V is TRBV28 and J is TRBJ2-1; possible D gene TRBD2, 5 bases. This CDR3 is built from 12 residues. Germline V gene lookup returns CDR1 MDHEN and CDR2 SYDVKM. Deletions cut 7 bases from V and 7 bases from J, with 11 bases between. CDR3 sequence (DNA): TGTGCCAGCAACGCGGGCGCGAATGAGCAGTTCTTC. This gives the protein CASNAGANEQFF.

The chain is built from TRBV28 and TRBJ2-4; 9 bases fit TRBD2. CDR3 length equals 14 residues. In germline, CDR1 is MDHEN, CDR2 SYDVKM. CDR3 loop: CASGGTIGENIQYF. CDR3 bases: TGTGCAAGCGGGGGGACGATTGGGGAAAACATTCAGTACTTC.

This clonotype was seen many times. V is TRBV5-1 and J is TRBJ2-3; 8 nucleotides match TRBD2. Looked up from germline, CDR1 is SGHRS and CDR2 is YFSETQ. V shed 3 bases and J 3 bases; nucleotides not matched to a gene: 3. The CDR3 extends over 14 amino acids. In DNA, the CDR3 is TGCGCCAGCAGCTCCGGGACTAGGACAGATACGCAGTATTTT. Its translation is CASSSGTRTDTQYF.

This chain connects TRBV7-2 to TRBJ1-5; no clear D gene. CDR1 SGHTA and CDR2 FQGNSA come from the germline V gene. Trimming removed 2 bases from V and 0 bases from J, with 11 bases in between. The CDR3 length is 16 residues. CDR3 sequence reads: CASSLWGEDSNQPQHF. For the CDR3, the DNA is TGTGCCAGCAGCTTATGGGGTGAGGATAGCAATCAGCCCCAGCATTTT.

This clonotype was seen ten or more times. This chain uses TRBV4-3 with TRBJ1-2; possibly TRBD1 for D (6 bases). V was trimmed by 0 bases and J by 6 bases, leaving 14 bases between them. This CDR3 spans 15 amino acids. Per germline, CDR1 LGHNA and CDR2 YSLEER. The CDR3 reads CASSQEPPGGDGYTF. CDR3 nucleotide sequence: TGCGCCAGCAGCCAAGAACCCCCGGGGGGCGATGGCTACACCTTC.

This clonotype was counted a few times. The genes are TRBV28 and TRBJ1-5; 7 bases align to TRBD1. The CDR3 has 14 residues. V lost 6 bases, J lost 3 bases, and 5 bases stayed unmatched. Looked up from germline, CDR1 is MDHEN and CDR2 is SYDVKM. This chain's CDR3 is CASSPDRDNQPQHF. Here the CDR3 DNA reads TGTGCCAGCAGCCCAGACAGGGACAATCAGCCCCAGCATTTT.

This clonotype was recorded many times. The rearrangement uses TRBV28 and TRBJ1-1; D remains ambiguous. The CDR3 consists of 15 residues. Per the germline V gene, CDR1 is MDHEN and CDR2 is SYDVKM. The V end was cut by 3 bases, the J end by 0 bases, with 11 bases between. DNA of the CDR3: TGTGCCAGCAGTTTGAGGGATACAGTGAACACTGAAGCTTTCTTT. It codes for CASSLRDTVNTEAFF.

This clonotype was counted between two and nine times. This sequence joins TRBV5-1 and TRBJ2-7; D could derive from TRBD1 or TRBD2 (5 bases each). The CDR3 contains 16 residues. In germline, CDR1 is SGHRS, CDR2 YFSETQ. V was pared by 3 bases and J by 2 bases, with 18 bases between. The CDR3 DNA reads as TGCGCCAGCAGCTCGGGACCAAATTTTACTGCCTACGAGCAGTACTTC. It yields the protein CASSSGPNFTAYEQYF. The full variable domain, rest sourced from reference TRBV5-1 and TRBJ2-7, is KAGVTQTPRYLIKTRGQQVTLSCSPISGHRSVSWYQQTPGQGLQFLFEYFSETQRNKGNFPGRFSGRQFSNSRSEMNVSTLELGDSALYLCASSSGPNFTAYEQYFGPGTRLTVT.

This clonotype was seen a handful of times. V usage is TRBV12-3 or TRBV12-4 and J usage is TRBJ1-4, with a tentative D call TRBD1 (6 bases). The CDR3 is 13 amino acids. The V end was cut by 3 bases, the J end by 7 bases, with 9 bases between. CDR3 region: CASSLGAGEKLFF. CDR3 nucleotide sequence: TGTGCCAGCAGTTTGGGGGCTGGTGAAAAACTGTTTTTT.